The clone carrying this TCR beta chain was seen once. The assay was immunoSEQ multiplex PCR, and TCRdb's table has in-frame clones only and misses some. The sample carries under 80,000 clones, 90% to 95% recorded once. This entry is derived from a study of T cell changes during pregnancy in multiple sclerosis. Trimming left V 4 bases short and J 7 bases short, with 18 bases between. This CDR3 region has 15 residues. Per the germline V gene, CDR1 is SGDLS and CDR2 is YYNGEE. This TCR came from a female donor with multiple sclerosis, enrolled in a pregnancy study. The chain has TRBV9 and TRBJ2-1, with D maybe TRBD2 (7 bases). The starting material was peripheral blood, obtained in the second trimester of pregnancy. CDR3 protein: CASSPWGGAKNEQFF. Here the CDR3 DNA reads TGTGCCAGCAGCCCTTGGGGGGGGGCGAAGAATGAGCAGTTCTTC.